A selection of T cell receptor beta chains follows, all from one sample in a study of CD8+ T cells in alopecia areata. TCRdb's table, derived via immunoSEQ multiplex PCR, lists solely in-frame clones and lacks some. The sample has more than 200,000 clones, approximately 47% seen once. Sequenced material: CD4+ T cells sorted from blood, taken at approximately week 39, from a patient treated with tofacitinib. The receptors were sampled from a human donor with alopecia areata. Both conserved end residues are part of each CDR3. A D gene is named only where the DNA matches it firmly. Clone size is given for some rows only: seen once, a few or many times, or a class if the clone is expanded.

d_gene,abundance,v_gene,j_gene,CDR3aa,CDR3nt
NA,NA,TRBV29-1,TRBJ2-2,CSVVKAGELFF,TGCAGCGTGGTAAAGGCCGGGGAGCTGTTTTTT
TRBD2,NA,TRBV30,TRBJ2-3,CAWRLAGEFGVTDTQYF,TGTGCCTGGAGGCTAGCGGGAGAGTTCGGAGTAACAGATACGCAGTATTTT
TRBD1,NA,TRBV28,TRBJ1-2,CASFFRDRGRPYYGYTF,TGTGCCAGCTTCTTTCGGGACAGGGGTCGACCGTACTATGGCTACACCTTC
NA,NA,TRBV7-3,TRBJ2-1,CASSPTRDSEQFF,TGTGCCAGCAGCCCCACCCGTGATAGTGAGCAGTTCTTC
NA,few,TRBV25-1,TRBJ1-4,CASSEFGSATNEKLFF,TGTGCCAGCAGTGAATTTGGTAGTGCAACTAATGAAAAACTGTTTTTT
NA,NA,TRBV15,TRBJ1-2,CATSRVGREDYGYTF,TGTGCCACCAGCAGAGTCGGCAGGGAGGACTATGGCTACACCTTC
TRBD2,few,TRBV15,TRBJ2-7,CATSDRAGKSTYEQYF,TGTGCCACCAGCGATAGAGCGGGGAAGTCAACCTACGAGCAGTACTTC
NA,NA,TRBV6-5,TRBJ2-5,CASSYRGVGETQYF,TGTGCCAGCAGTTACCGAGGGGTGGGCGAGACCCAGTACTTC
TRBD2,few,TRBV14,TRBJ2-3,CASSQVYAAGGPRDTQYF,TGTGCCAGCAGCCAAGTATACGCAGCGGGAGGGCCACGAGATACGCAGTATTTT
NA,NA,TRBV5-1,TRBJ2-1,CASSFPRGEQFF,TGCGCCAGCAGCTTCCCCAGAGGTGAGCAGTTCTTC
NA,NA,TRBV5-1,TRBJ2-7,CASSFGQSYEQYF,TGCGCCAGCAGCTTCGGACAGAGCTACGAGCAGTACTTC
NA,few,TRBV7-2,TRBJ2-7,CASSFATPAYEQYF,TGTGCCAGCAGCTTTGCCACACCGGCATACGAGCAGTACTTC
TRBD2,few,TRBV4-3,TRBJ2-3,CASSQGPTSGMRQYF,TGCGCCAGCAGCCAAGGTCCCACTAGCGGGATGAGGCAGTATTTT
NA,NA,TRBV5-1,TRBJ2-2,CASSDGLPGELFF,TGCGCCAGCAGCGACGGACTACCCGGGGAGCTGTTTTTT
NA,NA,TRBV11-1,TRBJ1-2,CASSLGLSYGYTF,TGTGCCAGCAGCTTAGGACTGAGCTATGGCTACACCTTC
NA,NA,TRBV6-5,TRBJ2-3,CASSLDIGTDTQYF,TGTGCCAGCTCTTTGGACATCGGCACAGATACGCAGTATTTT
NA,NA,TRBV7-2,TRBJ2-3,CASSLGRTPDTQYF,TGTGCCAGCAGCTTGGGGCGGACCCCAGATACGCAGTATTTT
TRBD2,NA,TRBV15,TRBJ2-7,CATSRAGLAGHEQYF,TGTGCCACCAGCAGAGCGGGGCTAGCGGGACACGAGCAGTACTTC
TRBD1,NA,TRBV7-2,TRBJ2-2,CASRQRDRAFPGELFF,TGTGCCAGCAGACAACGGGACAGGGCTTTTCCCGGGGAGCTGTTTTTT
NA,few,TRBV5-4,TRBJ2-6,CASSWSLLGANVLTF,TGTGCCAGCAGCTGGTCTCTGCTCGGGGCCAACGTCCTGACTTTC
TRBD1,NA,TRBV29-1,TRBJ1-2,CSVRTGEDGYTF,TGCAGCGTTCGAACAGGGGAAGATGGCTACACCTTC
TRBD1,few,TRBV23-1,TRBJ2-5,CASSLRTGSHETQYF,TGCGCCAGCAGCCTCCGGACAGGGTCCCATGAGACCCAGTACTTC
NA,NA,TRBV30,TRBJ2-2,CAWTLGLPNTGELFF,TGTGCCTGGACCCTGGGACTTCCGAACACCGGGGAGCTGTTTTTT
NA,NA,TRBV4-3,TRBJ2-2,CASSQVVSTGELFF,TGCGCCAGCAGCCAAGTCGTCTCCACCGGGGAGCTGTTTTTT
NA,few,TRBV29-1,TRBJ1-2,CSALSGANYGYTF,TGCAGCGCCCTATCAGGAGCTAACTATGGCTACACCTTC
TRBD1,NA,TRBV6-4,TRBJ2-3,CASSTTGVSTDTQYF,TGTGCCAGCAGCACCACAGGGGTCTCGACAGATACGCAGTATTTT
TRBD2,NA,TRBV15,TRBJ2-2,CATSRGMRERSTGELFF,TGTGCCACCAGCAGAGGGATGCGGGAGCGAAGCACCGGGGAGCTGTTTTTT
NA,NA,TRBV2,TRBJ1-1,CASSFEAALAEAFF,TGTGCCAGCAGTTTCGAGGCTGCGCTTGCTGAAGCTTTCTTT
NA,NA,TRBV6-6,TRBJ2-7,CASSYDQDEYSYEQYF,TGTGCCAGCAGTTACGATCAGGACGAGTACTCCTACGAGCAGTACTTC
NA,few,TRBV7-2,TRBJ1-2,CASSRTGQPIYGYTF,TGTGCCAGCAGCCGTACAGGACAGCCGATCTATGGCTACACCTTC
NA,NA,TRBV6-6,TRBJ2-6,CASSYTGSGANVLTF,TGTGCCAGCAGTTACACGGGCTCTGGGGCCAACGTCCTGACTTTC
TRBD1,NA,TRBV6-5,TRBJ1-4,CASCRGPDGGEKLFF,TGTGCCAGCTGTAGGGGGCCCGACGGAGGTGAAAAACTGTTTTTT
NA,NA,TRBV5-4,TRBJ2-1,CASSLLTERDEQFF,TGTGCCAGCAGCTTGTTGACGGAAAGGGATGAGCAGTTCTTC
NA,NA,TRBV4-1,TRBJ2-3,CASSQDPQDTQYF,TGCGCCAGCAGCCAAGACCCCCAAGATACGCAGTATTTT
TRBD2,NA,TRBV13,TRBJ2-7,CASSLMQGGGRAHEQYF,TGTGCCAGCAGCTTAATGCAGGGAGGCGGGAGGGCCCACGAGCAGTACTTC
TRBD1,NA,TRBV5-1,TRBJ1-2,CASSFTGGLGGYTF,TGCGCCAGCAGCTTCACAGGGGGCCTTGGTGGCTACACCTTC
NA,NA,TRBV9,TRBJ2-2,CASSVAPLGPGELFF,TGTGCCAGCAGCGTAGCCCCCCTAGGGCCCGGGGAGCTGTTTTTT
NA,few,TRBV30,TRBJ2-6,CAWCPLSPGANVLTF,TGTGCCTGGTGCCCCCTTTCTCCTGGGGCCAACGTCCTGACTTTC
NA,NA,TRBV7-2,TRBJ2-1,CASSYKQGEGSNEQFF,TGTGCCAGCAGTTATAAACAGGGGGAGGGCAGTAATGAGCAGTTCTTC
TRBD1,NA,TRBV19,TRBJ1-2,CASTGRDRGPGYTF,TGTGCCAGTACTGGCCGGGACAGGGGGCCTGGCTACACCTTC
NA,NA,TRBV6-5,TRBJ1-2,CASGVGFNYGYTF,TGTGCCAGCGGAGTTGGATTTAACTATGGCTACACCTTC
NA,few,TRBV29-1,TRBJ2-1,CSVGKNGEQFF,TGCAGCGTGGGGAAAAACGGGGAGCAGTTCTTC
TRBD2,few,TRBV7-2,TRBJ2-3,CASSSSGSTDTQYF,TGTGCCAGCAGCTCTAGCGGAAGCACAGATACGCAGTATTTT